These 8 T cell receptor beta chains share one sample of origin, sequenced in a study of monozygotic twins with inflammatory bowel disease. Using the 5' RACE reads, TCRdb records one entry per CDR3 protein without DNA. In all, the sample yields approximately 400,000 distinct CDR3 sequences. Sequenced: blood. Receptor source: a human donor with ulcerative colitis or Crohn's disease, or a healthy co-twin of an affected twin (not recorded which).

The chain carries TRBV7-2 and TRBJ2-3; the TCRdb D gene call, TRBD1, has no DNA to confirm it. The CDR3 loop spans 16 amino acids. Germline CDR1 is SGHTA and CDR2 is FQGNSA. The CDR3 is CASSLITGAKRDTQYF.

The chain uses TRBV3-1 and TRBJ2-7; the D call from TCRdb, TRBD1, cannot be confirmed without DNA. CDR3 length equals 14 residues. CDR1 is LGHDT and CDR2 is YNNKEL in the germline V gene (reference sequence). CDR3 in amino acids: CASSHWDRGHEQYF.

The V gene is TRBV7-2, the J gene TRBJ2-6. Per germline, CDR1 SGHTA and CDR2 FQGNSA. The CDR3 sequence is 17 residues long. The CDR3 spells CASSDRRTISGANVLTF. The whole variable domain, filled in from reference TRBV7-2 and TRBJ2-6, reads GAGVSQSPSNKVTEKGKDVELRCDPISGHTALYWYRQSLGQGLEFLIYFQGNSAPDKSGLPSDRFSAERTGGSVSTLTIQRTQQEDSAVYLCASSDRRTISGANVLTFGAGSRLTVL.

The V gene is TRBV5-5, the J gene TRBJ1-3; with no DNA, the TCRdb D assignment of TRBD1 cannot be verified. Looked up from germline, CDR1 is SGHKS and CDR2 is YYEKEE (reference sequence). The CDR3 totals 18 residues. The CDR3 loop is CASSLKNGQGASGNTIYF.

The rearrangement links TRBV7-3 to TRBJ2-3; TCRdb reports TRBD1, a call that lacks DNA to check it against. The CDR3 length is 16 residues. Per germline, CDR1 SGHTA and CDR2 FQGTGA. The CDR3: CASSFFRAISTDTQYF.

V is TRBV28 and J is TRBJ1-2. Germline CDR1 reads MDHEN; CDR2 reads SYDVKM. The CDR3 runs 13 residues. CDR3 sequence: CASRDWENYGYTF.

The chain couples TRBV4-2 to TRBJ2-7. The CDR3 has 13 residues. In germline, CDR1 is LGHNA, CDR2 YNFKEQ. This CDR3 reads CASSQDFSYEQYF.

CDR3 sequence: CSVERLASSYNEQFF. The J gene is TRBJ2-1, the V gene TRBV29-1. From germline, CDR1 is SQVTM and CDR2 ANQGSEA. The CDR3 sequence is 15 residues long.